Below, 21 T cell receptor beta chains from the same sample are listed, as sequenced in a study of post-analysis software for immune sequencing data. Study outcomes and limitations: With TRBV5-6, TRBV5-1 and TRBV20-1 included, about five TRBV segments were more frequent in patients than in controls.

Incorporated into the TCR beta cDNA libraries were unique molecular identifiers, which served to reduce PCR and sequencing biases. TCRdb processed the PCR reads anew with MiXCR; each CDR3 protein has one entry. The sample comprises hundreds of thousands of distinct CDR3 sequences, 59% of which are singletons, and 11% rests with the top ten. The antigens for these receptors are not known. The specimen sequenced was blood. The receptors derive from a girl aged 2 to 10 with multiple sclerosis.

This CDR3 is CASSLEGGFSETQYF. The CDR3 DNA follows: TGTGCCAGCAGCTTAGAGGGGGGGTTTTCGGAGACCCAGTACTTC. The gene calls are TRBV7-2 and TRBJ2-7; possibly TRBD2 for D (7 bases). The end of the DNA is better explained by TRBJ2-5, so the J call may be wrong. CDR3 length equals 15 residues. Germline V gene sequence: CDR1 SGHTA, CDR2 FQGNSA.

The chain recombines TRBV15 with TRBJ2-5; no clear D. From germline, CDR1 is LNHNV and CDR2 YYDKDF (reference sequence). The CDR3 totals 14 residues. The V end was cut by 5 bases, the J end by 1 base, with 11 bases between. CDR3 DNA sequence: TGTGCCACCAGCGCCCGAATGGCCCAAGAGACCCAGTACTTC. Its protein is CATSARMAQETQYF.

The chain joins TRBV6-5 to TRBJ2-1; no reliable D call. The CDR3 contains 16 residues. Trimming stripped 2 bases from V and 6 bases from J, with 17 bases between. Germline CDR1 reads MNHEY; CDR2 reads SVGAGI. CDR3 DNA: TGTGCCAGCAGTTACCAAAGCGCCAGCAGGAGCAATGAGCAGTTCTTC. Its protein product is CASSYQSASRSNEQFF.

The CDR3, as DNA: TGTGCCAGCAGTTACGAACGGGGGCTTAGGGAGCAGTACTTC. This translates into CASSYERGLREQYF. The genes are TRBV6-5 and TRBJ2-5, with D perhaps assigned TRBD1 or TRBD2 (6 bases each). The CDR3 runs 14 residues. Trimming took 2 bases from V and 11 from J, leaving 18 bases between them. From germline, CDR1 is MNHEY and CDR2 SVGAGI.

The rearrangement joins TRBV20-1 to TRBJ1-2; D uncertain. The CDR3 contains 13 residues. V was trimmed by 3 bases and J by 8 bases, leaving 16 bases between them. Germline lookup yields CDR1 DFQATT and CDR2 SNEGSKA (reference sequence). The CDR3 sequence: CSARALPREGYTF. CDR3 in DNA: TGCAGTGCTAGGGCGCTACCAAGGGAAGGCTACACCTTC.

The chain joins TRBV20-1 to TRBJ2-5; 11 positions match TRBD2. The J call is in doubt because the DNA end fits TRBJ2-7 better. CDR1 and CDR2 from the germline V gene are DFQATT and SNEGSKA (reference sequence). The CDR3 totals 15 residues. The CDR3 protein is CSARGQTSGNSEQYF. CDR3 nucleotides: TGCAGTGCTAGAGGACAGACTAGCGGGAACTCCGAGCAGTACTTC.

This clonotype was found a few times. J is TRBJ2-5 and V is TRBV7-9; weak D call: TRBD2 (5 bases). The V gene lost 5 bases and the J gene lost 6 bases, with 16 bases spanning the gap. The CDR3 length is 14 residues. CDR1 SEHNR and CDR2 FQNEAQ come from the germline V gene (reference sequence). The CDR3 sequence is CASSTRDGVQTQYF. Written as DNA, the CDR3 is TGTGCCAGCAGCACTCGGGATGGGGTACAGACCCAGTACTTC.

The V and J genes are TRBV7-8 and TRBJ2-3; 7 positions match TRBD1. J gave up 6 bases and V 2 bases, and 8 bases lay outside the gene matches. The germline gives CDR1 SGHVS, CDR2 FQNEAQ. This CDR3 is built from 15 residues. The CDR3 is CASSLLEGAEDTQYF. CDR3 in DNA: TGTGCCAGCAGCTTATTAGAGGGGGCTGAGGATACGCAGTATTTT.

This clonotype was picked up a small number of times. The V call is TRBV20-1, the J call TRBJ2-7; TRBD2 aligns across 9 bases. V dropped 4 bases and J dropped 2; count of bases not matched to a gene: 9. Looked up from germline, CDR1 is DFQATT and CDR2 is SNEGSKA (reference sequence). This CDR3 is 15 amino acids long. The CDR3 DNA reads TGCAGTGCTAAGGGATTAGCGGGAGTCCCCTACGAGCAGTACTTC. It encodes CSAKGLAGVPYEQYF.

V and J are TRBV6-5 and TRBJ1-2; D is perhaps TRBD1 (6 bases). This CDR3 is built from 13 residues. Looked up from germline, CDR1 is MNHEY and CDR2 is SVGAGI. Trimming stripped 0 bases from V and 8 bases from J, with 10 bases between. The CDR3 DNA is TGTGCCAGCAGTTACTCCTACAGGGACGGCTACACCTTC. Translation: CASSYSYRDGYTF.

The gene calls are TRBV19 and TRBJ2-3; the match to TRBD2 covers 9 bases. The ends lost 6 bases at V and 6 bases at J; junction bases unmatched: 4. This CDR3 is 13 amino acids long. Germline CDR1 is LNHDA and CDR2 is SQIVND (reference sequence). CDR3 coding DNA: TGTGCCAGTAGGGCGGGAGGGGGTGATACGCAGTATTTT. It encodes CASRAGGGDTQYF.

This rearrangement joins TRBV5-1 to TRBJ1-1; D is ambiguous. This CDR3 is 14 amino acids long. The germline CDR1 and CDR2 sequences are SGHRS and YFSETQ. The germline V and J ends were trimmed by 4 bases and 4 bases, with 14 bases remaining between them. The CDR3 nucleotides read TGCGCCAGCAGCCCGGCGGGCCACTTCACTGAAGCTTTCTTT. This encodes CASSPAGHFTEAFF.

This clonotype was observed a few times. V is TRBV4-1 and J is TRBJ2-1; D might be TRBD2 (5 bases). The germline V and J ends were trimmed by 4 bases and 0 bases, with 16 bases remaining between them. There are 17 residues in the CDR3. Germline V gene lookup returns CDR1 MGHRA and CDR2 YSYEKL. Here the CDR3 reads CASSPEQAESSYNEQFF. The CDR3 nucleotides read TGCGCCAGCAGCCCGGAGCAAGCGGAAAGCTCCTACAATGAGCAGTTCTTC.

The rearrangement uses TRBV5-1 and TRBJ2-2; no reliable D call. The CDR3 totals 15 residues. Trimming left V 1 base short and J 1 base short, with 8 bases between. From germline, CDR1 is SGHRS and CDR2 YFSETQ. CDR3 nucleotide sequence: TGCGCCAGCAGCTTGAAATCAGGGAACACCGGGGAGCTGTTTTTT. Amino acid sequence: CASSLKSGNTGELFF.

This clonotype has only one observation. CDR3 loop: CASRLAGQSTDTQYF. The CDR3 DNA sequence: TGTGCCAGCAGACTAGCGGGACAGAGCACAGATACGCAGTATTTT. J is TRBJ2-3 and V is TRBV3-1, with 10 bases matching TRBD2. V was clipped by 6 bases and J by 0 bases; unmatched bases: 3. This CDR3 spans 15 amino acids. Germline V gives CDR1 LGHDT, CDR2 YNNKEL (reference sequence).

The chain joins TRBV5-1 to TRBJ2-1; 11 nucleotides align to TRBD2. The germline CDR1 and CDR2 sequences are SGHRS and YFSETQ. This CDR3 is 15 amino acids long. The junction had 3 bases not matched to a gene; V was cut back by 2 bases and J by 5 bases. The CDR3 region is CASSLLAGANNEQFF. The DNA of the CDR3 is TGCGCCAGCAGCTTACTAGCGGGAGCCAACAATGAGCAGTTCTTC.

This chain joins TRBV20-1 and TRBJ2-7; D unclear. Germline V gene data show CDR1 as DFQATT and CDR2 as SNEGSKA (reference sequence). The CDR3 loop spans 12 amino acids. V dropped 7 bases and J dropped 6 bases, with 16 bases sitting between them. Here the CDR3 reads CSGRGAVGEQYF. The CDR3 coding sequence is TGCAGTGGGCGAGGAGCTGTAGGCGAGCAGTACTTC.

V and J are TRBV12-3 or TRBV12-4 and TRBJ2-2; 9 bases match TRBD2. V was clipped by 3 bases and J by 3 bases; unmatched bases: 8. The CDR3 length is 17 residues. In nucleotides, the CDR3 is TGTGCCAGCAGTTTCTTCCTAGCGGGGCTTGACACCGGGGAGCTGTTTTTT. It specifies CASSFFLAGLDTGELFF.

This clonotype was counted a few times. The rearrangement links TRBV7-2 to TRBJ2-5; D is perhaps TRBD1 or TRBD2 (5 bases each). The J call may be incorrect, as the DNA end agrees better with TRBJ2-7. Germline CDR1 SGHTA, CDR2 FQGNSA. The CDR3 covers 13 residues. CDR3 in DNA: TGTGCCAGCAGCTTAATCTTGGGACGCGAGCAGTACTTC. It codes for CASSLILGREQYF.

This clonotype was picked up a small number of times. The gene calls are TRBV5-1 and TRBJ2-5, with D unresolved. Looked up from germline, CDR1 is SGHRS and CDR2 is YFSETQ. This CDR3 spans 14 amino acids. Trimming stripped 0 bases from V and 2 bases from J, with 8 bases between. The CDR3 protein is CASSLARSQETQYF. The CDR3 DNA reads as TGCGCCAGCAGCTTGGCCAGATCACAAGAGACCCAGTACTTC.

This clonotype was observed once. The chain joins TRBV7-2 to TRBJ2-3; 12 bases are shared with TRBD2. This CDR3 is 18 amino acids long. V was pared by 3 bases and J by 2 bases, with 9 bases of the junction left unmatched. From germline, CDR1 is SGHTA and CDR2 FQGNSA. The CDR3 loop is CASSFIRLAGELTDTQYF. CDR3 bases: TGTGCCAGCAGCTTTATTCGACTAGCGGGGGAGCTCACAGATACGCAGTATTTT.